A selection of T cell receptor beta chains follows, all from one sample in a study of shared clonotypes between healthy human individuals. TCRdb keeps only in-frame clones here, not all; method: immunoSEQ multiplex PCR. In the table there are 2 million to 2.5 million clones, more than 85% of which are singletons. Sample: naive CD4+ T cells from PBMCs. Source of these receptors: a man between 18 and 29 years old in good health. Some clones in this sample may be carry-over from other donors' samples. Each CDR3 is given with its conserved first and last residue. The D gene is left open where the match is weak. Not every row has a clone size; where given, it reads once, few, many or a size class.

.,TRBJ2-7,TRBV7-2,.,TGTGCCAGCAGCTTAGCGCGGGAAGCGGCCTACGAGCAGTACTTC,CASSLAREAAYEQYF
.,TRBJ2-7,TRBV6-1,.,TGTGCCAGCAGTGAAGCCCTGTGGCACGAGCAGTACTTC,CASSEALWHEQYF
.,TRBJ1-2,TRBV6-5,.,TGTGCCAGCAGTTACAATTTATGGGAGTCTTCGTCTGCCTACACCTTC,CASSYNLWESSSAYTF
.,TRBJ2-2,TRBV11-3,.,TGTGCCAGCAGCTTAGACAACGGGGGCGCGTTCACCGGGGAGCTGTTTTTT,CASSLDNGGAFTGELFF
.,TRBJ2-1,TRBV5-1,.,TGCGCCAGCAGCTCCGGGACACCAACCTACAATGAGCAGTTCTTC,CASSSGTPTYNEQFF
TRBD2,TRBJ2-7,TRBV5-1,.,TGCGCCAGCAGCACGGGACTAGCGGGAGGTTTGTCCTACGAGCAGTACTTC,CASSTGLAGGLSYEQYF
.,TRBJ2-7,TRBV2,.,TGTGCCAGCAGCCGAACAGGGACTACCTACGAGCAGTACTTC,CASSRTGTTYEQYF
TRBD2,TRBJ2-7,TRBV13,.,TGTGCCAGCAGCGGGCGGACTAGCGGGTACCTCCCCTACGAGCAGTACTTC,CASSGRTSGYLPYEQYF
TRBD1,TRBJ1-2,TRBV29-1,.,TGCAGCGTGACAGGGACTAACTATGGCTACACCTTC,CSVTGTNYGYTF
TRBD1,TRBJ1-2,TRBV6-1,.,TGTGCCAGCAGTGAAAGCTATTACAGGGGGGAGAACTATGGCTACACCTTC,CASSESYYRGENYGYTF
.,TRBJ1-2,TRBV19,.,TGTGCCAGTAGTGTGGACAAAACTAACTATGGCTACACCTTC,CASSVDKTNYGYTF
TRBD1,TRBJ1-2,TRBV11-1,.,TGTGCCAGCAGCTTAGGCGGACAGGGAGTGGGCTACACCTTC,CASSLGGQGVGYTF
.,TRBJ2-2,TRBV29-1,.,TGCAGCGCCACAAGAGGTGTGAACACCGGGGAGCTGTTTTTT,CSATRGVNTGELFF
.,TRBJ2-1,TRBV10-3,few,TGTGCCATCAGTGAGTCAAAGGGCGGGATCAATGAGCAGTTCTTC,CAISESKGGINEQFF
.,TRBJ1-5,TRBV4-1,.,TGCGCCAGCAGCCATGAGGGGGGGGCATTAGGGGATCAGCCCCAGCATTTT,CASSHEGGALGDQPQHF
TRBD2,TRBJ2-5,TRBV5-1,.,TGCGCCAGCGCTCTAGCGGGTCGGGAGACCCAGTACTTC,CASALAGRETQYF
.,TRBJ2-7,TRBV7-9,.,TGTGCCACCTCATCCAGGGACTCCCAAGCCGAGCAGTACTTC,CATSSRDSQAEQYF
.,TRBJ1-5,TRBV19,.,TGTGCCAGTCCGCCCGGGGTGAAGGCCGGCGAGCCCCAGCATTTT,CASPPGVKAGEPQHF